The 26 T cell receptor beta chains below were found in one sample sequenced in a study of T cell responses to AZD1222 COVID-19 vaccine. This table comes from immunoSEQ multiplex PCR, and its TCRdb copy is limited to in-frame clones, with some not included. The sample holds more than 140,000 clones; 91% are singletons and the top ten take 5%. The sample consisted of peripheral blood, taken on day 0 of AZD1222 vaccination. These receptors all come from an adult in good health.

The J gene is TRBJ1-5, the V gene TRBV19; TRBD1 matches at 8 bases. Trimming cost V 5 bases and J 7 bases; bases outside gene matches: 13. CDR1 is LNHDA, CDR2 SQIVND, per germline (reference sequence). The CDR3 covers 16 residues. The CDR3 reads CASSRGAGGIRQPQHF. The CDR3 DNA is TGTGCCAGTAGTCGGGGGGCAGGGGGCATTCGACAGCCCCAGCATTTT.

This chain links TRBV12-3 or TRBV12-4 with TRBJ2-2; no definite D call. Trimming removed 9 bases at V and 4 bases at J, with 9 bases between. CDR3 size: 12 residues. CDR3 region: CASKKRTGELFF. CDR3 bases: TGTGCCAGTAAAAAACGCACCGGGGAGCTGTTTTTT.

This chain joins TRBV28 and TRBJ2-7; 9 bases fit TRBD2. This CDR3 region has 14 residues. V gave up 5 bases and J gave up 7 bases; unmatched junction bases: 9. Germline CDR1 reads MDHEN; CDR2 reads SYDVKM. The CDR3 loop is CASSRPGLAREQYF. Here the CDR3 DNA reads TGTGCCAGCAGTCGCCCGGGACTAGCTCGGGAGCAGTACTTC.

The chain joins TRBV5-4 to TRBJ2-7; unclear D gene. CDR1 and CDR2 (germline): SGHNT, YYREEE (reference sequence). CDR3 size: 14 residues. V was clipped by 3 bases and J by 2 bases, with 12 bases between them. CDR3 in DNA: TGTGCCAGCAGCTGGGATTCGGGTCCCTACGAGCAGTACTTC. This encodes CASSWDSGPYEQYF.

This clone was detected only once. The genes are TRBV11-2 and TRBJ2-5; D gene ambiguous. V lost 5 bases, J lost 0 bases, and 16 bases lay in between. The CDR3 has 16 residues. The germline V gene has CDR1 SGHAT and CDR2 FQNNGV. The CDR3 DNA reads TGTGCCAGCAGCCCACGTGTCTCCACGTACCAAGAGACCCAGTACTTC. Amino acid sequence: CASSPRVSTYQETQYF.

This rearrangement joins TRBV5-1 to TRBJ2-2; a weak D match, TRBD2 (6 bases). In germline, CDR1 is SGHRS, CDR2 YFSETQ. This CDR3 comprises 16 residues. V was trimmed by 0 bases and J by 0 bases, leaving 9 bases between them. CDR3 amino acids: CASSLVSGANTGELFF. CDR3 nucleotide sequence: TGCGCCAGCAGCTTGGTTTCGGGGGCGAACACCGGGGAGCTGTTTTTT.

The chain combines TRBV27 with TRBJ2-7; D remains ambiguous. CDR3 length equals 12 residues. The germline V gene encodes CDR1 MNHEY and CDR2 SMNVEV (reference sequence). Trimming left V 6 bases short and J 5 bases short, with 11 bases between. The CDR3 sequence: CASRGDLDEQYF. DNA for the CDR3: TGTGCCAGCAGGGGCGACCTGGACGAGCAGTACTTC.

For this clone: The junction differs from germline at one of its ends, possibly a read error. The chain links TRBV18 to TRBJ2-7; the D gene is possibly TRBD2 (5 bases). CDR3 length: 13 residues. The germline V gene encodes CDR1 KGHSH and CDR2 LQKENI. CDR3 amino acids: CASSPGGSSEQYF. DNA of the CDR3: TGTGCCAGCTCACCAGGCGGGTCCTCCGAGCAGTACTTC.

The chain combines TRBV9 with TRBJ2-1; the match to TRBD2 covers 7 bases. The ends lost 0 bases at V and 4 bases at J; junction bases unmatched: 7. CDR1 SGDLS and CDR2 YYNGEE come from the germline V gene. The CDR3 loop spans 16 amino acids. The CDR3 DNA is TGTGCCAGCAGCGTAGTGGCTAGCGGATTGTACAATGAGCAGTTCTTC. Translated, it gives CASSVVASGLYNEQFF.

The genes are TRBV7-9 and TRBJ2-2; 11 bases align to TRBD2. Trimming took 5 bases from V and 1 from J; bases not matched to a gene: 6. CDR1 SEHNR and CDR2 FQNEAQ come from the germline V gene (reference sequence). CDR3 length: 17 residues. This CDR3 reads CASSLPTSGVNTGELFF. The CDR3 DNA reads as TGTGCCAGCAGCCTCCCGACTAGCGGGGTGAACACCGGGGAGCTGTTTTTT.

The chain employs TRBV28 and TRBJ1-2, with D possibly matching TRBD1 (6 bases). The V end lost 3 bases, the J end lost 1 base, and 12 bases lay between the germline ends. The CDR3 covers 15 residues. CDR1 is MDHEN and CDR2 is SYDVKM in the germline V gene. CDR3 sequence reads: CASSFPGTSNYGYTF. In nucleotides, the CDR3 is TGTGCCAGCAGTTTCCCCGGGACAAGTAACTATGGCTACACCTTC.

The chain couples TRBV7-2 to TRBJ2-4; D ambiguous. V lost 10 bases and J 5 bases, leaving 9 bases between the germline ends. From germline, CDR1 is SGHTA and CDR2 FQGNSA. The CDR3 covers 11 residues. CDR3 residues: CATLEQNIQYF. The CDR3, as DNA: TGTGCCACGTTGGAGCAAAACATTCAGTACTTC.

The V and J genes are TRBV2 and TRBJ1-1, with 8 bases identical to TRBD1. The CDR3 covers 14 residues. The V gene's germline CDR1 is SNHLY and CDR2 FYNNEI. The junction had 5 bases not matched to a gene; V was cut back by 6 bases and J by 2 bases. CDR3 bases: TGTGCCAGCAGCCGACAGGGGACCAACACTGAAGCTTTCTTT. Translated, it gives CASSRQGTNTEAFF. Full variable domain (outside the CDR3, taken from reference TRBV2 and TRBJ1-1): EPEVTQTPSHQVTQMGQEVILRCVPISNHLYFYWYRQILGQKVEFLVSFYNNEISEKSEIFDDQFSVERPDGSNFTLKIRSTKLEDSAMYFCASSRQGTNTEAFFGQGTRLTVV.

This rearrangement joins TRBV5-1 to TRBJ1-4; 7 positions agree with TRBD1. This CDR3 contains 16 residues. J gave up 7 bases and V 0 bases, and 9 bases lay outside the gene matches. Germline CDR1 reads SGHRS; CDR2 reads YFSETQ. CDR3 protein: CASSLAGTAKAEKLFF. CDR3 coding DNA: TGCGCCAGCAGCTTGGCCGGGACAGCAAAGGCTGAAAAACTGTTTTTT.

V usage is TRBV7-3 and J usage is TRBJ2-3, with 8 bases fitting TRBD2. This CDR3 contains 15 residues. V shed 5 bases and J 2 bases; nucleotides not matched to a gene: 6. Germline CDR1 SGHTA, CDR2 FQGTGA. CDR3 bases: TGTGCCAGCAGCCCCCACGGGAGGGCCACAGATACGCAGTATTTT. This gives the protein CASSPHGRATDTQYF.

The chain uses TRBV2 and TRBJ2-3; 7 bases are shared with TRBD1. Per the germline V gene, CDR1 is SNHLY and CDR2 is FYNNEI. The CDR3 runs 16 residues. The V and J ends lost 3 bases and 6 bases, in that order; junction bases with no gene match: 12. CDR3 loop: CASSDRRDSVRDTQYF. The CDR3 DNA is TGTGCCAGCAGTGACCGCCGGGACAGCGTCCGGGATACGCAGTATTTT.

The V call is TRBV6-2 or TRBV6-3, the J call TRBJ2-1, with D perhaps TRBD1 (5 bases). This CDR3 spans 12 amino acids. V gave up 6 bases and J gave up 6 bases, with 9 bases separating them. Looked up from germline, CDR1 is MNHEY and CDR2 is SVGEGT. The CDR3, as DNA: TGTGCCAGCAGCATGCAGGGCAATGAGCAGTTCTTC. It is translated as CASSMQGNEQFF.

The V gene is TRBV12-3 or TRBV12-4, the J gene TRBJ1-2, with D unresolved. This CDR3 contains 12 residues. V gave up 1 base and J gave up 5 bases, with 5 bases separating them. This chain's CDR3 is CASSLDMYGYTF. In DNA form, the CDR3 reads TGTGCCAGCAGTTTAGACATGTATGGCTACACCTTC.

As DNA, the CDR3 is TGTGCCACACGACAGGGGGACACCGGGGAGCTGTTTTTT. This codes for CATRQGDTGELFF. This chain connects TRBV10-3 to TRBJ2-2; 9 bases line up with TRBD1. From germline, CDR1 is ENHRY and CDR2 SYGVKD. V was clipped by 10 bases and J by 3 bases; unmatched bases: 3. The CDR3 runs 13 residues.

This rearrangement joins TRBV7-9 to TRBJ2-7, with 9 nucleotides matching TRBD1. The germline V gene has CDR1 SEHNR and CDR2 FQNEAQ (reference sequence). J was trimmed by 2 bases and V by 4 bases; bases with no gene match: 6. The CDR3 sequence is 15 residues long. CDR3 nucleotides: TGTGCCAGCAGCTCCGGGGACAGGGAAACCTACGAGCAGTACTTC. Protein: CASSSGDRETYEQYF.

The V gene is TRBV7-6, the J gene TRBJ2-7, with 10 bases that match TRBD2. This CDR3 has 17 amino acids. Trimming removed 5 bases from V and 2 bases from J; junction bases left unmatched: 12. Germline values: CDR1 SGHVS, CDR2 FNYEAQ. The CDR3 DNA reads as TGTGCCAGCAGCACACAGCGCGGGACTAGCGAACCCTACGAGCAGTACTTC. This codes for CASSTQRGTSEPYEQYF.

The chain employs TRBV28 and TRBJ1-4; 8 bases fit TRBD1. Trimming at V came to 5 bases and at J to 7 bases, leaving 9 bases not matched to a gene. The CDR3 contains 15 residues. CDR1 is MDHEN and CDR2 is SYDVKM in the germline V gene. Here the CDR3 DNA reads TGTGCCAGCAGTACCCCGGACAGGGAGAGTGAAAAACTGTTTTTT. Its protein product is CASSTPDRESEKLFF.

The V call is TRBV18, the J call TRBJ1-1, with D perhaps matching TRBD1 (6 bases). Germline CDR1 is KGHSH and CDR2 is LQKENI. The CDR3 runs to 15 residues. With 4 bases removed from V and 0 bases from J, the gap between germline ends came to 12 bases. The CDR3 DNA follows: TGTGCCAGCTCACAGGGGGACGGCATGAACACTGAAGCTTTCTTT. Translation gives CASSQGDGMNTEAFF.

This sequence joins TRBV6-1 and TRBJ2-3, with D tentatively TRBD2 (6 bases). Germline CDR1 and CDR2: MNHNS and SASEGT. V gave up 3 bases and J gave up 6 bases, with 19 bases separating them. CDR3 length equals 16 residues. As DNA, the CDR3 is TGTGCCAGCAGTGAGAGTCTAGCGTCTACTAAGGATACGCAGTATTTT. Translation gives CASSESLASTKDTQYF.

CDR3 coding DNA: TGTGCTGTATTGGATGGGTACGTCGGCTACACCTTC. It translates to CAVLDGYVGYTF. The chain is built from TRBV19 and TRBJ1-2; D call uncertain. Germline values: CDR1 LNHDA, CDR2 SQIVND (reference sequence). This CDR3 is built from 12 residues.

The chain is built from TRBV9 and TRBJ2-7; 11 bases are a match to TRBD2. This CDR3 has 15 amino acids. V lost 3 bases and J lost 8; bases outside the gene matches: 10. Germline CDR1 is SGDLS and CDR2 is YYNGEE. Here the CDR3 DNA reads TGTGCCAGCAGCGCGACGGGACTAGCGGAGGGTAAGCAGTACTTC. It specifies CASSATGLAEGKQYF.